Below, one T cell receptor (beta chain) is given with its context. This specimen comes from a study of blood T cell repertoires in COVID-19. At the level of the study: T cells, B-cell-depleted T cells, or PBMCs provided the cDNA or gDNA that served as material.

The V and J ends lost 5 bases and 7 bases, in that order; junction bases with no gene match: 5. Germline CDR1 and CDR2: LGHDT and YNNKEL (reference sequence). CDR3 size: 14 residues. Under the authors' procedure: The authors estimated nucleated cell counts from reference gene primer amplification. Sequencing was performed with immunoSEQ multiplex PCR; in TCRdb, only in-frame clones are kept and a portion is missing. V and J calls and clone size come straight from that table; D and trimming were deduced from the DNA. In the table there are about 87,000 clones, about nine tenths of which are singletons.

Sequencing was carried out using peripheral blood. The sequence derives from a woman over 75 with acute or convalescent COVID-19. This rearrangement joins TRBV3-1 (or the pseudogene TRBV3-2) to TRBJ2-7; 13 nucleotides agree with TRBD2. The CDR3 spells CASSILAGGQEQYF. The CDR3 coding sequence is TGTGCCAGCAGCATACTAGCGGGAGGGCAAGAGCAGTACTTC.